The present entry profiles one T cell receptor beta chain with its context. The antigen remains undetermined. This entry comes from a study of T cell repertoires in cytomegalovirus infection. Study summary: Based on public TCR beta signatures, there were indications of CMV infection and of a matching HLA type. Findings of the study overall: People with CMV and the relevant HLA were identified by cumulative public TCR beta family frequency.

TCRdb analysed the reads with MiXCR anew, one entry per CDR3 protein. The sample lists fewer than 850,000 distinct CDR3 sequences; almost 30% were seen once. Germline V gives CDR1 MNHEY, CDR2 SMNVEV (reference sequence). The CDR3 is 13 residues long. J was trimmed by 7 bases and V by 4 bases; bases with no gene match: 3. The clonotype was recovered from a human donor in good health (CMV status not recorded). Some clones in this sample may be carry-over from other donors' samples. The sequences come from cultured CD8+ T cells from PBMCs, collected from culture after CMV antigen stimulation. The chain joins TRBV27 to TRBJ1-2, with 10 bases matching TRBD1. CDR3 residues: CASSWGTGAGYTF. The DNA for the CDR3 is TGTGCCAGCAGTTGGGGGACAGGGGCTGGCTACACCTTC.